This TCR beta chain derives from a study of T cell responses to AZD1222 COVID-19 vaccine. Study conclusions and caveats: In a largely white British group with more females than males, clonal diversity was possibly underestimated. Samples come after the peak T cell response, not at day 14.

Per the germline V gene, CDR1 is LNHDA and CDR2 is SQIVND (reference sequence). V gave up 6 bases and J gave up 4 bases; unmatched junction bases: 6. The CDR3 totals 14 residues. The table came from immunoSEQ multiplex PCR; TCRdb's copy has only in-frame clones and leaves some out. The sample carries about 130,000 clones, over 75% recorded once. A remark on this clone: Its antigen is not identified.

The receptor comes from an adult in good health. The chain carries TRBV19 and TRBJ2-3; 8 bases match TRBD2. This specimen was peripheral blood, taken on day 0 of AZD1222 vaccination. The CDR3 sequence is CASRTKREPDTQYF. CDR3 DNA sequence: TGTGCCAGTAGGACTAAGCGGGAGCCAGATACGCAGTATTTT.